A single TCR beta chain is shown here with its context. In the original workflow: How many nucleated cells were present was estimated from reference gene primer amplification. Generated by immunoSEQ multiplex PCR, the TCRdb table keeps only in-frame clones and is missing some. For V, J and clone size, that table is used; D and trimming come from the DNA. The sample records about 89,000 clones, 75% to 95% being singletons. The data are from a study of blood T cell repertoires in COVID-19. Study information: Some COVID-19 samples were acute and others convalescent; all came from the United States, Italy and Spain.

CDR3 length: 15 residues. Germline lookup yields CDR1 LNHDA and CDR2 SQIVND (reference sequence). V was clipped by 4 bases and J by 5 bases, with 17 bases between them. The origin of this receptor is a human donor with active COVID-19. The donor label of this sample is uncertain. V gene TRBV19 combines with J gene TRBJ1-2, with D perhaps TRBD1 (5 bases). Sequencing was done on a sample of peripheral blood. The CDR3 reads CASSTRRGSRYGYTF. The CDR3 coding sequence is TGTGCCAGTAGTACCCGCCGGGGGTCAAGGTATGGCTACACCTTC.